This T cell receptor beta chain comes out of a study of cytomegalovirus exposure and HLA in healthy donors listed by TCRdb under 2017. A note on the overall study: An earlier analysis of approximately 640 of the donors reported roughly 300 Gb of sequence data and 120 million or so unique TCR beta sequences from 150 million to 200 million T cells. An early release that covered roughly 600 HLA-typed donors contained 250 to 350 gigabases of sequencing data and tens of millions of unique TCR sequences. Of the 350 to 400 genotyped donors, roughly 85% fell in the genetic ancestry cluster associated with self-reported Caucasian donors. The study aimed to test whether cataloging public T cell receptors could reveal signatures of past pathogen exposure. The T cell repertoires of 666 subjects were profiled by immunosequencing and related to cytomegalovirus serostatus. A separate validation cohort of approximately 130 different subjects was used in addition to the approximately 610-subject first cohort. The study combined high-throughput TCR immunosequencing, statistical association of individual TCRs with disease status, and machine learning to predict cytomegalovirus infection status. A later analysis re-examined previously published TCR beta repertoires from roughly 650 donors and added high-resolution HLA genotyping to investigate patterns of TCR occurrence. Rather than using new phenotypic data, the later analysis identified candidate immune exposures from TCR beta sequences and from how often those sequences occurred across donors. To decide whether each TCR beta V gene segment behaved as functional or pseudogenic, an earlier analysis of 587 of the donors relied on high-throughput TCR beta sequencing. Donor age, sex, ethnicity and CMV serostatus were collected together with the repertoire data. A later genetic analysis took genome-wide SNP genotypes for 398 of the 666 donors and used that subset as a discovery cohort. Every discovery cohort repertoire had been produced on one sequencing platform. HLA typing included class I and class II loci at four-digit resolution. Typing coverage varied by locus: roughly 629-640 donors for A, B, C, DRB1 and DQB1; approximately 500 for DQA1; about 590 for DPA1; about 450 for DPB1. About 5 DR-DQ haplotypes were handled as single units for association and clustering, since linkage in the cohort was strong. Among some 410 genotyped donors of the cohort, an average of around 250,000 unique TCR beta nucleotide sequences was sequenced per donor, of which 15% to 20% were non-productive.

CDR1 SGHDN and CDR2 FVKESK are derived from the germline V gene. Trimming at the junction amounts to 4 bases on V and 2 bases on J, and the germline ends lie 17 bases apart. The CDR3, cysteine through phenylalanine, is 16 amino acids long. Just CDR3 DNA is preserved here, 48 bases in frame from base 1. Points the paper makes about the study in general: Because HLA typing was unavailable for some donors at each locus, only the typed subset was used in association tests. Specific HLA alleles were associated with roughly 16,000 TCR beta sequences at a false discovery rate of 0.05 in a later analysis. CMV serostatus was the only immune exposure information available for the cohort. According to a later analysis, parvovirus B19, influenza, CMV and Epstein-Barr virus appeared linked to several top co-occurrence clusters. A further reported finding was that TCR beta sequences accurately predicted the HLA-A and HLA-B alleles for most subjects in the first cohort. In the study, around 160 TCR beta chains were listed as associated with cytomegalovirus. Most CMV-associated TCR beta chains appeared to be HLA-restricted in a later analysis, and the HLA associations seemed to be driven largely by CMV exposure. An association between a missense DCLRE1C variant and V-gene and J-gene trimming of TCR beta chains was found in a later genetic analysis and replicated in an independent cohort. Only TCR beta chains were sequenced in this cohort, and the absence of alpha or paired-chain data limited detectable features. Because counts were too low, some 17 rarely observed V segments, including chromosome 9 orphons, were left out of the earlier analysis of over 550 of the donors. The authors suggested that the approach could potentially be extended to other disease states and immunological phenotypes. When HLA alleles, especially DR and DQ, strongly co-occurred, attributing TCR associations to individual alleles was difficult. Linkage disequilibrium might explain the correlated functional status among segregating V segments, but an unknown experimental factor could not be ruled out. Three of the identified cytomegalovirus-associated TCR beta chains were confirmed in vitro to be specific for cytomegalovirus antigens. In a later genetic analysis, fewer N-insertions in productive TCRs were reported among donors in an Asian-associated ancestry cluster than the approximately 670-donor mean. Because the 87-base-pair reads could not distinguish some IMGT-functional V segments, including TRBV6-2 and TRBV6-3, those segments were excluded. Presence/absence analyses assumed roughly uniform sequencing depth across donors, an assumption that may not hold. According to a later analysis, TCR association rates differed among HLA loci, with DRB1 alleles showing the most associated TCRs and HLA-C alleles showing the fewest. Most TCR sequences were seen in very few donors, while some public TCRs were found in many individuals. Cytomegalovirus status was reported to be diagnosed by the classifier with high specificity and sensitivity in both the original and validation cohorts. An earlier analysis of approximately 530 of the donors showed that most TCR beta V segments appeared in productive rearrangements either about 87% or about 30% of the time, which broadly matched IMGT annotations. In a later analysis, HLA-associated TCR beta chains were found to be more clonally expanded and to have lower generation probabilities than equally common non-associated chains. The sequencing pipeline was judged likely to have produced a cluster of highly shared sequence variants as a technical artifact.

The library was prepared using the immunoSEQ multiplex PCR assay. For the multiplex PCR, a mixture combining 60 forward primers for TCR Vbeta segments and 13 reverse primers for TCR Jbeta segments was used. The CDR3 region of rearranged TCR beta genes was amplified from genomic DNA with a multiplex PCR assay. Amplified TCR beta libraries were sequenced as 87-base-pair reads on the Illumina HiSeq System. Regarding the original processing steps: A later analysis counted 75 million to 100 million unique TCR beta chains across the 666 repertoires, and roughly 9.9 million of these chains were shared by at least two donors. Raw reads were error-corrected and collapsed into unique sequences with a nearest-neighbor algorithm that merged closely related sequences to remove PCR and sequencing errors. CDR3 sequences were aligned to IMGT reference sequences to assign V, D and J gene segments. Each retained sequence needed at least a six-nucleotide match to both a V gene segment and a J gene segment. Rearrangements were called productive when the CDR3 lacked stop codons and stayed in frame with V and J; all others were non-productive. Following IMGT convention, CDR3 was defined as the stretch from the second conserved V-encoded cysteine up to the conserved J-encoded phenylalanine. The earlier analysis of about 500 of the donors excluded sequences that lacked an unambiguous match to a single V gene segment. An earlier analysis of 587 of the donors called V segments functional above 56.7% productive rearrangements and segregating when the between-donor standard deviation exceeded 5%. A statistical classification framework was built for diagnosing cytomegalovirus status from the catalog of TCR beta chain sequences. A later analysis assigned V and J genes by comparing TCR nucleotide sequences with IMGT/GENE-DB human TR gene sequences. A later analysis assigned CDR3 sequences and most-parsimonious VDJ recombination scenarios with the TCRdist pipeline. In a later analysis, every TCR beta chain was defined by the combination of its CDR3 amino acid sequence and its V-gene family, and reads without a unique V-gene family were dropped. In a later analysis, 450 to 600 highly shared, low-generation-probability nucleotide sequences were removed to address suspected cross-contamination and a sequencing artifact. In a later analysis, a clonal expansion index for each public chain was calculated from normalized within-repertoire ranks of inferred template counts. A later analysis computed generation probabilities with a VDJ recombination model fitted to out-of-frame rearrangements, and checked the results against IGoR. Hypergeometric tests were used in a later analysis to score TCR-TCR, TCR-HLA and TCR-CMV co-occurrence, with a repertoire-size bias correction applied to the TCR pairs. In a later analysis, false discovery rates were estimated by permuting HLA or CMV assignments 20 times. In a later analysis, co-occurring TCRs were grouped with DBSCAN, and TCRdist sequence similarity was added when clustering was performed within HLA-allele-positive subsets. For co-occurrence clustering, repertoires with fewer than 30,000 or more than 120,000 public chains were excluded, along with about five repertoires with anomalous nucleotide sharing. TCRdb carries this immuneACCESS record with in-frame sequences only. Its versions omit some clonotypes, under half of them owing to an unresolved V gene in the studies checked, with the rest unexplained. The V and J calls and the clone size are those of that table, but D and trimming were determined from the DNA. Within this sample are roughly 80,000 clones, with 65% to 70% of them counted one time only. In total, the top ten clones hold about 6.9% of the sample.

The cohort consisted of 650 to 700 healthy bone marrow donors. All cohort members were sampled while nominally healthy, although unrecorded immune exposures were likely present. The donor tested CMV seropositive, placing the donor among the roughly 270 seropositive members of the cohort. Each donor provided a peripheral blood sample, and peripheral blood mononuclear cells were used for TCR beta sequencing. Genomic DNA was extracted from the blood cell samples with the Qiagen DNeasy Blood Extraction Kit. A remark on this clone: Its specific antigen is unknown. No quality values exist for individual bases; no much larger clone is one base distant.

The sequence came from a woman between 45 and 65 years old in good health and CMV-seropositive. The specimen was PBMCs. The sequence links TRBV14 to TRBJ2-5; D gene: possibly TRBD1, on 5 matching bases. The CDR3 protein is CASSPPIVGPQETQYF. The DNA is as follows: TGTGCCAGCAGCCCCCCCATCGTGGGGCCACAAGAGACCCAGTACTTC. With all but the CDR3 taken from the reference TRBV14 and TRBJ2-5 genes, the full variable domain is: EAGVTQFPSHSVIEKGQTVTLRCDPISGHDNLYWYRRVMGKEIKFLLHFVKESKQDESGMPNNRFLAERTGGTYSTLKVQPAELEDSGVYFCASSPPIVGPQETQYFGPGTRLLVL.